This T cell receptor beta chain came from a study of OX40 agonist ivuxolimab in advanced cancers. Overall study context: In this cohort, patients received ivuxolimab, an agonistic anti-OX40 (CD134) antibody. Ivuxolimab, which patients received intravenously every 2 weeks, was dosed at 0.01 to 10 mg/kg. Cohort: about 80% men, mean age 60, aged roughly 23 to 79.

The CDR3 runs to 13 residues. Trimming cost V 5 bases and J 6 bases, with 11 bases left between them. CDR1 is LNHDA, CDR2 SQIVND, per germline (reference sequence). Assay used: immunoSEQ multiplex PCR; TCRdb lists only in-frame clones, some missing. The sample carries 84,000 or so clones, around 90% recorded once. The V and J genes are TRBV19 and TRBJ2-1; a possible D gene is TRBD1 (7 bases). The TCR originated in an adult with an advanced solid tumor such as melanoma, head and neck, liver or kidney cancer. Here the sequenced sample was CD4+ or CD8+ T cells sorted from blood, taken in a trial of the OX40 agonist ivuxolimab. The CDR3 sequence is CASSPQGGNEQFF. The DNA of the CDR3 is TGTGCCAGTAGTCCGCAGGGGGGCAATGAGCAGTTCTTC.